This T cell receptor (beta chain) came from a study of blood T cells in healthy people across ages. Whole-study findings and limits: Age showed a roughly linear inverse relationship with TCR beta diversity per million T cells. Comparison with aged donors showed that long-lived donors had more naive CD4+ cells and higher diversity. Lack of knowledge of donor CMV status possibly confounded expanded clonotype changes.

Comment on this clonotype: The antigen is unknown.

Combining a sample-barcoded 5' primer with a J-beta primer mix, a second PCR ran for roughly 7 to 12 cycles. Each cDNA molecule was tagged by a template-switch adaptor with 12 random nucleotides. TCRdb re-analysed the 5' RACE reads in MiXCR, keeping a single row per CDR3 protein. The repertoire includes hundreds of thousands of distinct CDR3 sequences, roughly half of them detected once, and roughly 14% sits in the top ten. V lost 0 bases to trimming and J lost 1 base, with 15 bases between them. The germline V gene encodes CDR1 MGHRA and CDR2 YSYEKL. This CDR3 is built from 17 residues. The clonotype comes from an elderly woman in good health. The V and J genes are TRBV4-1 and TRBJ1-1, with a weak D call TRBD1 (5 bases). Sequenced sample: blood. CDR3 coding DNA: TGCGCCAGCAGCCAAGATCGTCAGGGAGGATCGAACACTGAAGCTTTCTTT. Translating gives CASSQDRQGGSNTEAFF.